This TCR beta chain is from a study of blood T cells in healthy people across ages. The authors ran a second PCR of roughly 6 to 12 cycles using a sample-barcoded 5' primer and a J-beta primer mix. Researchers report that a template-switch adaptor with 12 random nucleotides tagged each cDNA molecule. TCRdb recomputed calls from the 5' RACE reads with MiXCR, one row per CDR3 protein. This table has 700,000 or so distinct CDR3 sequences, 22% appearing once. This clonotype was found a few times. The antigen is undetermined. Each donor was a healthy Caucasian individual from Russia, aged about 6 to 100. This CDR3 comprises 14 residues. The V gene lost 2 bases and the J gene lost 7 bases, with 11 bases spanning the gap. Overall study findings and caveats: Per-million-T-cell TCR beta diversity fell roughly linearly with age.

Sequencing was performed on blood. The receptor comes from a man aged 70 or older in good health. The J gene is TRBJ1-4, the V gene TRBV12-3 or TRBV12-4; D possibly corresponds to TRBD1 (5 bases). CDR3 amino acids: CASSLYAGGEKLFF. The CDR3 coding sequence is TGTGCCAGCAGTTTATATGCGGGGGGTGAAAAACTGTTTTTT.